The 9 T cell receptor beta chains below were found in one sample sequenced in a study of CD8 T cells in Susac syndrome. RNA totalling about 0.45 to 1 ug underwent reverse transcription with random hexamers. MiXCR was run by TCRdb on the immunoSEQ multiplex PCR reads, yielding one entry per CDR3 protein. The data show around 150,000 distinct CDR3 sequences, with around 96% seen just once and roughly 0.13% held by the top ten. The sequenced sample consisted of CD4+ T cells from PBMCs. These TCRs come from a human donor in good health.

This chain joins TRBV3-1 and TRBJ1-1; 7 bases align to TRBD1. CDR1 LGHDT and CDR2 YNNKEL come from the germline V gene (reference sequence). This CDR3 is built from 15 residues. V lost 2 bases and J lost 7; bases outside the gene matches: 10. The CDR3, as DNA: TGTGCCAGCAGCCAATGGAACAGGGGCGGAGGTGAAGCTTTCTTT. It is translated as CASSQWNRGGGEAFF.

This clonotype was counted only a few times. J is TRBJ2-3 and V is TRBV18, with TRBD1 matching over 9 bases. The length of the CDR3 is 15 residues. Trimming took 3 bases from V and 4 from J; bases not matched to a gene: 5. Germline loops: CDR1 KGHSH, CDR2 LQKENI. CDR3: CASSPRTGVADTQYF. Here the CDR3 DNA reads TGTGCCAGCTCACCCCGGACAGGGGTCGCAGATACGCAGTATTTT.

For the CDR3, the DNA is TGTGGAGGGGATTACTCTGGAAACACCATATATTTT. Amino acid sequence: CGGDYSGNTIYF. V and J are TRBV30 and TRBJ1-3, with D tentatively TRBD1 (5 bases). From germline, CDR1 is GTSNPN and CDR2 SVGIG (reference sequence). CDR3 length: 12 amino acids.

This chain uses TRBV3-1 with TRBJ1-5, with 7 bases fitting TRBD1. The CDR3 is 17 residues long. Losses at the gene ends were 2 bases for V and 3 bases for J; bases not matched to a gene: 10. Germline V CDR1 and CDR2: LGHDT, YNNKEL (reference sequence). CDR3 protein: CASSQSALTGVNQPQHF. The CDR3 DNA is TGTGCCAGCAGCCAATCTGCCCTTACAGGGGTCAATCAGCCCCAGCATTTT. Filled out from reference TRBV3-1 and TRBJ1-5, the complete variable domain reads DTAVSQTPKYLVTQMGNDKSIKCEQNLGHDTMYWYKQDSKKFLKIMFSYNNKELIINETVPNRFSPKSPDKAHLNLHINSLELGDSAVYFCASSQSALTGVNQPQHFGDGTRLSIL.

CDR3 in amino acids: CASRPTEGGNQPQHF. CDR3 nucleotide sequence: TGTGCCAGCAGACCCACGGAGGGAGGCAATCAGCCCCAGCATTTT. The chain is built from TRBV2 and TRBJ1-5, with D unclear. V was trimmed by 6 bases and J by 2 bases, leaving 14 bases between them. The CDR3 runs 15 residues. In germline, CDR1 is SNHLY, CDR2 FYNNEI. Full variable domain (outside the CDR3, taken from reference TRBV2 and TRBJ1-5): EPEVTQTPSHQVTQMGQEVILRCVPISNHLYFYWYRQILGQKVEFLVSFYNNEISEKSEIFDDQFSVERPDGSNFTLKIRSTKLEDSAMYFCASRPTEGGNQPQHFGDGTRLSIL.

This chain joins TRBV9 and TRBJ1-6, with D perhaps TRBD1 (5 bases). V was clipped by 2 bases and J by 8 bases, with 8 bases between them. CDR3 length: 13 amino acids. CDR1 is SGDLS and CDR2 is YYNGEE in the germline V gene. CDR3 nucleotides: TGTGCCAGCAGCGTTGGGGGGGATTCACCCCTCCACTTT. This sequence encodes CASSVGGDSPLHF.

The rearrangement links TRBV30 to TRBJ2-3, with a possible D match to TRBD1 (6 bases). This CDR3 has 14 amino acids. Between the trimmed V and J ends, which lost 2 bases and 5 bases, there was a span of 14 bases. CDR1 and CDR2 (germline): GTSNPN, SVGIG (reference sequence). The CDR3 bases are TGTGCCTGGAGTACAGGGTCATCTAGAGATACGCAGTATTTT. Translated: CAWSTGSSRDTQYF.

The chain has TRBV11-1 and TRBJ1-6, with D hard to call. The CDR3 sequence is 13 residues long. V lost 4 bases and J 8 bases, leaving 9 bases between the germline ends. Germline CDR1 and CDR2: SGHAT and FQDESV (reference sequence). CDR3 in DNA: TGTGCCAGCAGCTCGATCGGGTATTCACCCCTCCACTTT. Encoded protein: CASSSIGYSPLHF.

The chain carries TRBV5-1 and TRBJ2-7; 9 bases map to TRBD1. The junction had 8 bases not matched to a gene; V was cut back by 4 bases and J by 6 bases. This CDR3 comprises 14 residues. The V gene's germline CDR1 is SGHRS and CDR2 YFSETQ. CDR3: CASSQLDRGTEQYF. CDR3 sequence (DNA): TGCGCCAGCAGCCAGTTGGACAGGGGTACCGAGCAGTACTTC.